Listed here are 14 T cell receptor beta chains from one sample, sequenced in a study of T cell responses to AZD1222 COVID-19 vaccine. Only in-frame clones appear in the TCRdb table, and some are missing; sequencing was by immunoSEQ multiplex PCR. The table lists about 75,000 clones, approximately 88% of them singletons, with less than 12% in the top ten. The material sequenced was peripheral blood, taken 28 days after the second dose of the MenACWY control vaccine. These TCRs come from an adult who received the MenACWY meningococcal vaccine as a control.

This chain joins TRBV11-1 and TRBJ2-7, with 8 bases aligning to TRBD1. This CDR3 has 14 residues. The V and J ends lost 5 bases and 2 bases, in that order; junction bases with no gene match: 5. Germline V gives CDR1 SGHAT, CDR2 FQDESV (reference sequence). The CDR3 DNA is TGTGCCAGCAGCCCCGGGACAGGCCCCTACGAGCAGTACTTC. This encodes CASSPGTGPYEQYF.

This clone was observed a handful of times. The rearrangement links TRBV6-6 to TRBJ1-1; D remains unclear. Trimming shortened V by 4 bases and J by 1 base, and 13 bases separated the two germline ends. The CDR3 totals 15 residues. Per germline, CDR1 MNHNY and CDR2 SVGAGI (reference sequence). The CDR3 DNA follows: TGTGCCAGCAGTTCCCGGGCAGCATCGAACACTGAAGCTTTCTTT. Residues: CASSSRAASNTEAFF.

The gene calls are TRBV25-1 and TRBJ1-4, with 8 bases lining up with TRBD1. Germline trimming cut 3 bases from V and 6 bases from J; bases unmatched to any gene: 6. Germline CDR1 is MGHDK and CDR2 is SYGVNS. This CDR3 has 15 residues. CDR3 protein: CASSDWTGRDEKLFF. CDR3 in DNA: TGTGCCAGCAGTGACTGGACAGGGAGGGATGAAAAACTGTTTTTT.

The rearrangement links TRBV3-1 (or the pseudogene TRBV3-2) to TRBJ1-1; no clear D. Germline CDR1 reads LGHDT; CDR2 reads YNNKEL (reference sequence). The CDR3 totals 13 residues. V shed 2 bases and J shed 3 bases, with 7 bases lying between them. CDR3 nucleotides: TGTGCCAGCAGCCAATGGGAGGACACTGAAGCTTTCTTT. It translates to CASSQWEDTEAFF.

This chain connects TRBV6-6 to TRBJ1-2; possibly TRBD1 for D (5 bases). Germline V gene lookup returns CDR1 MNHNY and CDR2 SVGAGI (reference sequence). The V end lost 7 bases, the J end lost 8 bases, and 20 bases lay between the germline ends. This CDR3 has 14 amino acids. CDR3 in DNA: TGTGCCAGCACCCCGAACGGGGAGAAGGGGGGCTACACCTTC. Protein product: CASTPNGEKGGYTF.

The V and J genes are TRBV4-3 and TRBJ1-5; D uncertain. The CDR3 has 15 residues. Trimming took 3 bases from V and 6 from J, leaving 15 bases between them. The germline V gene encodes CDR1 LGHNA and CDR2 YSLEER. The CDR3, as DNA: TGCGCCAGCAGCCATAACCGGCAGGCAGCTCAGCCCCAGCATTTT. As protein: CASSHNRQAAQPQHF.

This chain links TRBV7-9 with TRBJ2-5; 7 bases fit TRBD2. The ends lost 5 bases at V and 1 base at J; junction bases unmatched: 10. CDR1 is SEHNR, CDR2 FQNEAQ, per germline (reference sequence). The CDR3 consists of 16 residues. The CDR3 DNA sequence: TGTGCCAGCAGCACACCTAGCGGATCCTTCCAAGAGACCCAGTACTTC. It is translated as CASSTPSGSFQETQYF.

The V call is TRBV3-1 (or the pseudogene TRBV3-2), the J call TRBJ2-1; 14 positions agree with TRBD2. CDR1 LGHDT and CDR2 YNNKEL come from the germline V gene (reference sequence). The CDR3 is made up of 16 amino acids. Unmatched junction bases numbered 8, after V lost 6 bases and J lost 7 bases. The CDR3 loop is CASSPPGTSGRNEQFF. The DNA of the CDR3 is TGTGCCAGCAGTCCGCCCGGGACTAGCGGGAGAAATGAGCAGTTCTTC.

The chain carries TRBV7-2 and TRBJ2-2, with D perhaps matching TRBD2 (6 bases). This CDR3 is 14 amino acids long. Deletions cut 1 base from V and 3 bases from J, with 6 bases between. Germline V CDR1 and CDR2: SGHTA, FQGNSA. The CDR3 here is CASSLGRDTGELFF. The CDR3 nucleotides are TGTGCCAGCAGCTTAGGGAGGGACACCGGGGAGCTGTTTTTT.

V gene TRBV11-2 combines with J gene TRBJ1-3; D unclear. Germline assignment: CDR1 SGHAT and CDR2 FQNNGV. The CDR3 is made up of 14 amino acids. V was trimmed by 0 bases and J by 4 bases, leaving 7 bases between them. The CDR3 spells CASSLDRTGNTIYF. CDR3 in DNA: TGTGCCAGCAGCTTAGACAGGACCGGAAACACCATATATTTT.

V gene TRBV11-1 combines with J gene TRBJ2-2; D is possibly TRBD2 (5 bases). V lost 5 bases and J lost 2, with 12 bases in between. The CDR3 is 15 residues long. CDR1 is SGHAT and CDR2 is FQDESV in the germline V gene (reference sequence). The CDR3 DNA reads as TGTGCCAGCAGCATACTAGGCATTAACACCGGGGAGCTGTTTTTT. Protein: CASSILGINTGELFF.

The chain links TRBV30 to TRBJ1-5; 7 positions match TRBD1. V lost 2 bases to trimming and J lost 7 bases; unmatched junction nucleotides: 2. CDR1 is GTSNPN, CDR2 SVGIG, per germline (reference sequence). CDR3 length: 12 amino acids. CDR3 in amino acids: CAWSHRGQPQHF. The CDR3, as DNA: TGTGCCTGGAGTCACAGGGGACAGCCCCAGCATTTT.

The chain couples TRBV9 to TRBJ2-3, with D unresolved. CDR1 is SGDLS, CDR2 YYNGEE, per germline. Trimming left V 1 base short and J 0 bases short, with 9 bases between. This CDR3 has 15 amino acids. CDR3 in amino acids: CASSVNPDSTDTQYF. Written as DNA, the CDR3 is TGTGCCAGCAGCGTAAATCCCGATAGCACAGATACGCAGTATTTT.

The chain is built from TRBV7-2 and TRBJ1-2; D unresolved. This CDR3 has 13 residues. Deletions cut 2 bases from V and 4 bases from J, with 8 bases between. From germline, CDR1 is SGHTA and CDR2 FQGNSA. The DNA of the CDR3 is TGTGCCAGCAGCTTAACGGGGATCTATGGCTACACCTTC. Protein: CASSLTGIYGYTF. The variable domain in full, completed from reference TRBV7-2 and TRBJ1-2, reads GAGVSQSPSNKVTEKGKDVELRCDPISGHTALYWYRQSLGQGLEFLIYFQGNSAPDKSGLPSDRFSAERTGGSVSTLTIQRTQQEDSAVYLCASSLTGIYGYTFGSGTRLTVV.